The T cell receptor beta chain under discussion was sequenced for a study of shared clonotypes between healthy human individuals. Libraries were prepared by immunoSEQ multiplex PCR; TCRdb keeps only in-frame clonotypes and omits some of them. The data show some 2.4 million clones, over 85% seen once. The study's findings and limits: Compared with clonotypes that all four donors shared, non-shared clonotypes had lower generation probabilities.

Germline CDR1 is SNHLY and CDR2 is FYNNEI. The CDR3 length is 11 residues. V was clipped by 4 bases and J by 8 bases, with 3 bases between them. This clone is a singleton in its sample. Antigen specificity is unknown. Sequencing was done on a sample of naive CD4+ T cells from PBMCs. The subset here: CD45RA+ positively selected. The V call is TRBV2, the J call TRBJ1-6; unclear D gene. The clonotype was recovered from a man younger than 35 in good health. Some clones in this sample may be carry-over from other donors' samples. The CDR3 loop is CASSVDSPLHF. The CDR3 nucleotides are TGTGCCAGCAGTGTGGATTCACCCCTCCACTTT.